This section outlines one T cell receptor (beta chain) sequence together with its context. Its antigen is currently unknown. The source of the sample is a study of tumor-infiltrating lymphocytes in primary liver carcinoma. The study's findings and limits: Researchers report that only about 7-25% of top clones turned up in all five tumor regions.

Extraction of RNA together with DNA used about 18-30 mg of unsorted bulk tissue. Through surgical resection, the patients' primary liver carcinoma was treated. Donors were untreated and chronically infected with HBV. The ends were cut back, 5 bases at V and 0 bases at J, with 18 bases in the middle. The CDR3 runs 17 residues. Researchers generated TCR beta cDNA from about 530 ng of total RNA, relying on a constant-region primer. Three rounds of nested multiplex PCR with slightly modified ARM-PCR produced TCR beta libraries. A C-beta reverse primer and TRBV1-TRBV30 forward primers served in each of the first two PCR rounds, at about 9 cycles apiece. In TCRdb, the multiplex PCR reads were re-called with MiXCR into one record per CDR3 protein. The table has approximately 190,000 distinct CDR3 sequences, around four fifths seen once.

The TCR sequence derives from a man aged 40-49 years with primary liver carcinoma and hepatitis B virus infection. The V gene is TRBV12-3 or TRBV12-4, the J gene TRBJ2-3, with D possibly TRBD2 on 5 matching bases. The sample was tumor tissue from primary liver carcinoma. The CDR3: CASSPRGNLASTDTQYF. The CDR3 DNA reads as TGTGCCAGCAGTCCTAGAGGGAACCTTGCTAGCACAGATACGCAGTATTTT.